This T cell receptor (beta chain) appears in the sequencing data of a study of T-cell reconstitution after alpha-beta-depleted transplantation in children. Overall study findings and caveats: It was reported that alpha-beta T cells came from several hundred expanded graft clones (about two months after transplant). Fresh T-cell production supplied most of the T-cell counts and diversity seen one year after transplant. The high TCRbeta diversity at day 60 in some patients came from surviving recipient T cells and thymic progenitors.

This clonotype was seen many times. The antigen remains undetermined. This CDR3 comprises 13 residues. The V end was cut by 2 bases, the J end by 6 bases, with 7 bases between. The germline gives CDR1 SGHAT, CDR2 FQNNGV. Preparation of the TCRbeta library involved a method that used unique molecular identifiers. TCRdb passed the PCR reads through MiXCR, listing each CDR3 protein once. The sample lists fewer than 20,000 distinct CDR3 sequences; 4.5% to 6.5% were seen once. This chain links TRBV11-2 with TRBJ2-2; unclear D gene. This TCR was recovered from a boy aged 5-17 years with acute lymphoblastic leukemia, due to receive a stem cell transplant. This sample comprised PBMCs, obtained before TCRalphabeta/CD19-depleted stem cell transplant. In DNA, the CDR3 is TGTGCCAGCAGCTTAATAGTAGCCGGGGAGCTGTTTTTT. It specifies CASSLIVAGELFF.